This TCR beta chain comes out of a study of blood T cell repertoires in COVID-19. This clone occurred a few times. TCRdb keeps only in-frame clones here, not all; method: immunoSEQ multiplex PCR. This table holds approximately 150,000 clones, 84% found once. Trimming left V 3 bases short and J 1 base short, with 6 bases between. The CDR3 sequence is 13 residues long. Germline V CDR1 and CDR2: LNHDA, SQIVND (reference sequence). The rearrangement joins TRBV19 to TRBJ1-2; unclear D gene. This receptor was identified in a woman aged 45-65 years in a cohort sampled during active or convalescent COVID-19. Sequencing input: peripheral blood. Here the CDR3 DNA reads TGTGCCAGTAGTATGCACAATAACTATGGCTACACCTTC. Encoded protein: CASSMHNNYGYTF.